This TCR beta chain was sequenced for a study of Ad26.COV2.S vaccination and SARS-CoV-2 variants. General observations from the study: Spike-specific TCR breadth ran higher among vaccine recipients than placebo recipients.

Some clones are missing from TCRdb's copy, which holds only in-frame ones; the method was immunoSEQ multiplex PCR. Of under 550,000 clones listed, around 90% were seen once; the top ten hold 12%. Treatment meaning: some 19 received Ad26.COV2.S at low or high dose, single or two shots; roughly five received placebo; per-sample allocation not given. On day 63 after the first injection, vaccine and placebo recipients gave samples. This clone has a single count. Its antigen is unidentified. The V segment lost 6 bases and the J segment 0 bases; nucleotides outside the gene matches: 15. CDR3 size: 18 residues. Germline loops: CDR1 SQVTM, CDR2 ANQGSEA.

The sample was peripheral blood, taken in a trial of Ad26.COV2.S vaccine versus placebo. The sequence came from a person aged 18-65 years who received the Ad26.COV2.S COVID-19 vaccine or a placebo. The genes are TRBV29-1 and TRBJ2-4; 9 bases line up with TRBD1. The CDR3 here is CSVSTGGGSKLAKNIQYF. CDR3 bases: TGCAGCGTCTCGACAGGGGGAGGTTCCAAACTAGCCAAAAACATTCAGTACTTC.